This T cell receptor beta chain is from a study of blood T cell repertoires in COVID-19. Study overall: Some COVID-19 samples were acute and others convalescent; all came from the United States, Italy and Spain. T cells, B-cell-depleted T cells, or PBMCs provided the cDNA or gDNA that served as material.

V was clipped by 3 bases and J by 6 bases; unmatched bases: 14. The CDR3 sequence is 16 residues long. Per the germline V gene, CDR1 is SGDLS and CDR2 is YYNGEE. Original processing methods: Scientists estimated how many nucleated cells there were by amplifying reference gene primers. Profiled with immunoSEQ multiplex PCR; TCRdb holds only in-frame clones, not every one. For V, J and clone size, that table is used; D and trimming come from the DNA. The sample yields some 250,000 clones, about four fifths seen once. This receptor was identified in a woman older than 75 with acute or convalescent COVID-19. What was sequenced was peripheral blood. The chain joins TRBV9 to TRBJ1-1, with 7 bases identical to TRBD1. The CDR3 spells CASSADPTGRRAEAFF. CDR3 in DNA: TGTGCCAGCAGCGCAGACCCGACAGGGCGGCGGGCTGAAGCTTTCTTT.